Presented here are 3 T cell receptor beta chains from one specimen sequenced in a study of cytomegalovirus exposure and HLA in healthy donors. It was with 60 Vbeta and 13 Jbeta primers that the PCR ran. The repertoire was sequenced with immunoSEQ multiplex PCR; TCRdb's copy has only in-frame clones and lacks some. Of around 150,000 clones in the sample, about 63% are singletons; the top ten hold 2.8%. Sequencing was performed on PBMCs. These receptors came from a woman between 40 and 50 years old in good health and CMV-seropositive.

The rearrangement uses TRBV19 and TRBJ1-1; D gene ambiguous. The CDR3 runs 13 residues. Per germline, CDR1 LNHDA and CDR2 SQIVND (reference sequence). Trimming pared 5 bases from V and 0 bases from J, leaving 7 bases between. The CDR3 sequence: CASSPTVNTEAFF. In DNA, the CDR3 is TGTGCCAGTAGTCCCACAGTGAACACTGAAGCTTTCTTT.

V is TRBV28 and J is TRBJ1-5; a weak D match, TRBD1 (5 bases). This CDR3 is 15 amino acids long. In germline, CDR1 is MDHEN, CDR2 SYDVKM. Trimming took off 4 bases at V and 2 bases at J, with 12 bases between the two ends. As DNA, the CDR3 is TGTGCCAGCAGTTCCCGGACACTCGGCAATCAGCCCCAGCATTTT. Its translation: CASSSRTLGNQPQHF.

This clone was recorded once. As DNA, the CDR3 is TGTGCCAGCAGCCCAGGAGGGGCTAGCGGGGGGTTCACCGATACGCAGTATTTT. Its translation: CASSPGGASGGFTDTQYF. The chain joins TRBV7-2 to TRBJ2-3; 11 nucleotides line up with TRBD2. The CDR3 is 18 amino acids. Trimming took 5 bases from V and 6 from J; bases not matched to a gene: 16. CDR1 is SGHTA and CDR2 is FQGNSA in the germline V gene.